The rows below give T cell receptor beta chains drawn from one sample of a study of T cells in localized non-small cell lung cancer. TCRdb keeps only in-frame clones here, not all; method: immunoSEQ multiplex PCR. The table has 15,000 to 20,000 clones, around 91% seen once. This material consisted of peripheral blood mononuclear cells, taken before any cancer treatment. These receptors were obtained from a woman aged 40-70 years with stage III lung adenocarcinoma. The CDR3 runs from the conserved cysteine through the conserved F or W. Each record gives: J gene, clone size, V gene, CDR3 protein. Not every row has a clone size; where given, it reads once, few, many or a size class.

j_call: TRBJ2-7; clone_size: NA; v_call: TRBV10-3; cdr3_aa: CAISDRDSYEQYF
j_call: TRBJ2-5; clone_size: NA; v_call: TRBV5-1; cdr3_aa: CASRRELQETQYF
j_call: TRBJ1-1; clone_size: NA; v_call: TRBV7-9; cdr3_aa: CASSLAGTTMNTEAFF
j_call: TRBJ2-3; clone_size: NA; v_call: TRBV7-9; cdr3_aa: CASSLSGAGDTQYF
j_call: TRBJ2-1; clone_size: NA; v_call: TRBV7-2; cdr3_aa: CASSQTGTTRGGRNEQFF
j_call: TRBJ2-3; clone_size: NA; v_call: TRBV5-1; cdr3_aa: CASSRSLQGDTQYF
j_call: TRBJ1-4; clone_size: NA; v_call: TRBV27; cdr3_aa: CASSPNRGREKLFF
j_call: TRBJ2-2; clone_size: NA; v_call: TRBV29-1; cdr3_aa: CSVDDANTGELFF
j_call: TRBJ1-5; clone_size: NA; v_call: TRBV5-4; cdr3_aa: CASSLIGQPQHF
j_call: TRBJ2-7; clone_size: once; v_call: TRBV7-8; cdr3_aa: CASSFGTGGYEQYF
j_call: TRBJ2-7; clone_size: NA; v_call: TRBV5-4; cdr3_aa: CASSPTGVPEQYF
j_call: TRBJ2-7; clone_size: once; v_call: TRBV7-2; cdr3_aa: CASSLVIGTYEQYF
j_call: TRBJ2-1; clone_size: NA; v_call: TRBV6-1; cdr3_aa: CASSEVGGEDEQFF
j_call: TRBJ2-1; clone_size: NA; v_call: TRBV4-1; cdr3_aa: CASSQVPPPRRGDEQFF
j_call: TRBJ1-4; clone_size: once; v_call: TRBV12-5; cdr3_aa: CASGPNTGDEKLFF
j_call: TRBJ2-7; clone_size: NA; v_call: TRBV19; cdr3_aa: CASSMLTGSYEQYF
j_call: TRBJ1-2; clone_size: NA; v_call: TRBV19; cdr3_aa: CASSQDSVGYGYTF
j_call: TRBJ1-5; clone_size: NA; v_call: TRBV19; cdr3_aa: CASSMTGGQPQHF
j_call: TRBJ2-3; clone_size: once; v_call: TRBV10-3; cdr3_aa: CAISERGTTDTQYF
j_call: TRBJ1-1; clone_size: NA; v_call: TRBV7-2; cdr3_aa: CASSLPGHGAGGTEAFF
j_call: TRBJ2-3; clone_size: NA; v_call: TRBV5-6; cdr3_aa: CASEGLTTDTQYF
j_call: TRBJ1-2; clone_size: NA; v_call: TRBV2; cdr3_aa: CASSDRDRGGGYTF
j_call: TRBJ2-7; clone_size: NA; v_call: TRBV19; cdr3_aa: CASSPRTGNYEQYF
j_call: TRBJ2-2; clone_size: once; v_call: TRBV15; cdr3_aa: CATQIQANTGELFF
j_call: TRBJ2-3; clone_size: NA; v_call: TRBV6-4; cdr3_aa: CASSDSGGTDTQYF
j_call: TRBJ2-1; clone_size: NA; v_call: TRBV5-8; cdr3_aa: CASSQEGVLFNEQFF
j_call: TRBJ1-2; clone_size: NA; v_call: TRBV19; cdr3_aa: CASSIVGASYGYTF
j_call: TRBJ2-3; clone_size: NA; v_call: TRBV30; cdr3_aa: CAWSVYGSDTQYF
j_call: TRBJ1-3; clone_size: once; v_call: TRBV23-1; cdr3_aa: CASSRFECGNTIYF
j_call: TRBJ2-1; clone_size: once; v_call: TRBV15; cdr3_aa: CATSRGGGVYNEQFF
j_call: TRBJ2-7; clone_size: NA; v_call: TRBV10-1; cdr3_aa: CARRTRSSYEQYF
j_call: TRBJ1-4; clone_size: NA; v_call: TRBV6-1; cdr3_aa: CASSEGRGLEKLFF
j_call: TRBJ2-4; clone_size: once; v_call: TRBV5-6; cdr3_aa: CASSTRNIQYF
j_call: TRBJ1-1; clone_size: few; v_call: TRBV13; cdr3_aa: CASSLGRGFEAFF
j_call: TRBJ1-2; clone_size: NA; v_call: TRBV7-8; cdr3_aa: CASSLGAGTLIVGYTF
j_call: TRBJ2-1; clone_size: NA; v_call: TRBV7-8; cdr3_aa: CASTDFSTRNEQFF
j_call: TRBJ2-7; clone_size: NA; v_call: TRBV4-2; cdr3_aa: CASSQDMASGVYEQYF
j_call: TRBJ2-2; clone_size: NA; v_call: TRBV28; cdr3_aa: CASSSWEPGIGELFF
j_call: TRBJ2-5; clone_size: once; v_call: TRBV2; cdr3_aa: CASSDSGGAEETQYF
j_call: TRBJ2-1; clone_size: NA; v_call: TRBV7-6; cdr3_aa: CASSLAGTRSNEQFF
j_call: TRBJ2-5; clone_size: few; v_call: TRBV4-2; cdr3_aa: CASSPRDQETQYF
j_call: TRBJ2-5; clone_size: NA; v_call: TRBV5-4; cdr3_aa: CASSLVGVETQYF
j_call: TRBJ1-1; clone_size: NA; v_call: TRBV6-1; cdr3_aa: CASSELRGTEAFF